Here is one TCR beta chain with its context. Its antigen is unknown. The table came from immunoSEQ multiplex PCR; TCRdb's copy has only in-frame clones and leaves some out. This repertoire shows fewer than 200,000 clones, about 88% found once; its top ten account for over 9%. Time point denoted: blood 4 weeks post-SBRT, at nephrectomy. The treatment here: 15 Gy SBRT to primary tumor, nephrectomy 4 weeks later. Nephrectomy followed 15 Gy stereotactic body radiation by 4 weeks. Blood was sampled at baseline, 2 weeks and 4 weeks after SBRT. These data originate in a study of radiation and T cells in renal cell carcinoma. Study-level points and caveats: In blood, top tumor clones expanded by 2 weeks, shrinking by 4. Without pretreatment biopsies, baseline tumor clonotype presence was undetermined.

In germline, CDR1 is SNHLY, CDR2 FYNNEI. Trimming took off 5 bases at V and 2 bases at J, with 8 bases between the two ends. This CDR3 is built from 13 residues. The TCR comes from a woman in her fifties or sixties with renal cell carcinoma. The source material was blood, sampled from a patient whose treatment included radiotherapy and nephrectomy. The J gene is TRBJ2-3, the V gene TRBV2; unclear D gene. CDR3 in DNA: TGTGCCAGCAGTAGCACCGACACAGATACGCAGTATTTT. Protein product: CASSSTDTDTQYF.